The 22 T cell receptor beta chains below were found in one sample sequenced in a study of early T cells in non-severe SARS-CoV-2 infection. TCRdb itself ran the 5' RACE reads through MiXCR, one entry per CDR3 protein. Of some 67,000 distinct CDR3 sequences in the sample, about a tenth were seen once. This material consisted of whole blood, taken at baseline. These receptors were obtained from an adult who was a healthcare worker with PCR-confirmed SARS-CoV-2 infection or an uninfected control (not recorded which).

There are many counts of this clonotype. The CDR3 DNA sequence: TGTGCCATCAGTGAGCCTAGCCGGGCGGGAGAGACCCAGTACTTC. Amino acids: CAISEPSRAGETQYF. V usage is TRBV10-3 and J usage is TRBJ2-5, with D possibly TRBD2 on 5 matching bases. V lost 2 bases, J lost 4 bases, and 14 bases lay in between. The CDR3 totals 15 residues. The germline V gene encodes CDR1 ENHRY and CDR2 SYGVKD.

The CDR3, as DNA: TGTGCCAGCAGCTCACGGAGCGGGGTGGGGTTTTACGAGCAGTTCTTC. This encodes CASSSRSGVGFYEQFF. J is TRBJ2-1 and V is TRBV6-5; TRBD2 agrees at 7 bases. With V trimmed by 6 bases and J by 10 bases, 18 bases remained unmatched. The CDR3 consists of 16 residues. Germline CDR1 reads MNHEY; CDR2 reads SVGAGI.

There are a few counts of this clonotype. V usage is TRBV20-1 and J usage is TRBJ2-3; 13 bases map to TRBD2. CDR3 length: 15 residues. Trimming cost V 6 bases and J 7 bases; bases outside gene matches: 10. Per germline, CDR1 DFQATT and CDR2 SNEGSKA (reference sequence). CDR3 sequence: CSAQPGLAGSNTQYF. The CDR3 DNA reads TGCAGTGCCCAGCCGGGACTAGCGGGATCCAATACGCAGTATTTT.

DNA for the CDR3: TGTGCCAGCTCCTTCGGACTGGGGAGCTACACCTTC. The encoded protein is CASSFGLGSYTF. The J gene is TRBJ1-2, the V gene TRBV2; no definite D call. With 8 bases removed from V and 9 bases from J, the gap between germline ends came to 16 bases. Germline CDR1 and CDR2: SNHLY and FYNNEI. This CDR3 is built from 12 residues. Full variable domain (remainder filled in from reference TRBV2 and TRBJ1-2): EPEVTQTPSHQVTQMGQEVILRCVPISNHLYFYWYRQILGQKVEFLVSFYNNEISEKSEIFDDQFSVERPDGSNFTLKIRSTKLEDSAMYFCASSFGLGSYTFGSGTRLTVV.

In this sample, this clonotype turned up a few times. The chain couples TRBV9 to TRBJ2-2, with a possible D match to TRBD2 (6 bases). Trimming cost V 6 bases and J 1 base, with 10 bases left between them. This CDR3 region has 14 residues. Germline loops: CDR1 SGDLS, CDR2 YYNGEE. This CDR3 is CASKGGENTGELFF. CDR3 sequence (DNA): TGTGCCAGCAAAGGAGGGGAGAACACCGGGGAGCTGTTTTTT.

This clonotype was detected ten times or more. The chain combines TRBV29-1 with TRBJ2-6; D may be TRBD1 (6 bases). The V end was cut by 5 bases, the J end by 0 bases, with 14 bases between. Germline CDR1 and CDR2: SQVTM and ANQGSEA. This CDR3 comprises 16 residues. The chain's CDR3 is CSVQRDTDSGANVLTF. CDR3 nucleotide sequence: TGCAGCGTTCAAAGGGACACCGACTCTGGGGCCAACGTCCTGACTTTC. Full variable domain (remainder filled in from reference TRBV29-1 and TRBJ2-6): SAVISQKPSRDICQRGTSLTIQCQVDSQVTMMFWYRQQPGQSLTLIATANQGSEATYESGFVIDKFPISRPNLTFSTLTVSNMSPEDSSIYLCSVQRDTDSGANVLTFGAGSRLTVL.

This rearrangement joins TRBV7-2 to TRBJ2-1; D gene uncertain. This CDR3 is 13 amino acids long. The V gene lost 5 bases and the J gene lost 5 bases, with 10 bases spanning the gap. In germline, CDR1 is SGHTA, CDR2 FQGNSA. Here the CDR3 DNA reads TGTGCCAGCAGCAGAGACTGGGACAATGAGCAGTTCTTC. This codes for CASSRDWDNEQFF. Supplemented by reference TRBV7-2 and TRBJ2-1, the full variable domain reads GAGVSQSPSNKVTEKGKDVELRCDPISGHTALYWYRQSLGQGLEFLIYFQGNSAPDKSGLPSDRFSAERTGGSVSTLTIQRTQQEDSAVYLCASSRDWDNEQFFGPGTRLTVL.

At least ten counts were recorded for this clonotype. The rearrangement joins TRBV12-3 or TRBV12-4 to TRBJ2-2; no clear D gene. This CDR3 comprises 14 residues. The V and J ends lost 2 bases and 2 bases respectively, with 6 bases between them. The CDR3 nucleotides read TGTGCCAGCAGTTTACGTCTTAACACCGGGGAGCTGTTTTTT. Translating gives CASSLRLNTGELFF.

This clonotype was seen more than once but under ten times. This chain connects TRBV6-5 to TRBJ2-2, with 15 bases aligning to TRBD2. The CDR3 covers 22 residues. Germline V gives CDR1 MNHEY, CDR2 SVGAGI. V lost 0 bases to trimming and J lost 0 bases; unmatched junction nucleotides: 11. The CDR3 bases are TGTGCCAGCAGTTACTCAATTTACCGGACTAGCGGGAGGGCCGCGAACACCGGGGAGCTGTTTTTT. This codes for CASSYSIYRTSGRAANTGELFF.

The sample holds a few counts of this clonotype. The gene calls are TRBV19 and TRBJ1-5, with 8 bases identical to TRBD1. The CDR3 totals 15 residues. V was clipped by 5 bases and J by 5 bases; unmatched bases: 8. The germline V gene has CDR1 LNHDA and CDR2 SQIVND (reference sequence). CDR3 sequence reads: CASSVSGGFYQPQHF. As DNA, the CDR3 is TGTGCCAGTAGTGTTTCAGGGGGCTTTTATCAGCCCCAGCATTTT.

About this clonotype itself: A read error is possible here, since a much larger clone lies one base away. The rearrangement uses TRBV6-2 or TRBV6-3 and TRBJ1-1, with D unresolved. Trimming stripped 10 bases from V and 1 base from J, with 13 bases between. The germline V gene has CDR1 MNHEY and CDR2 SVGEGT. This CDR3 comprises 13 residues. CDR3 region: CANKRHTNTEAFF. DNA for the CDR3: TGTGCCAACAAGAGACATACGAACACTGAAGCTTTCTTT.

V and J are TRBV14 and TRBJ2-7; unclear D gene. The germline V and J ends were trimmed by 1 base and 2 bases, with 6 bases remaining between them. The CDR3 is made up of 13 amino acids. Germline CDR1 is SGHDN and CDR2 is FVKESK. This chain's CDR3 is CASSQVSTYEQYF. DNA for the CDR3: TGTGCCAGCAGCCAAGTTTCGACCTACGAGCAGTACTTC.

The chain uses TRBV9 and TRBJ2-4; D is uncertain. CDR3 length equals 14 residues. V was shortened by 2 bases and J by 9 bases, with 15 bases between the two germline ends. Germline V gives CDR1 SGDLS, CDR2 YYNGEE. The CDR3 loop reads CASSVDERASIQYF. In DNA, the CDR3 is TGTGCCAGCAGCGTCGACGAGAGAGCCTCCATTCAGTACTTC.

This clonotype was seen many times. Its ends do not fully match the called genes, so a read error is possible. This chain connects TRBV7-9 to TRBJ2-3; 9 bases line up with TRBD2. This CDR3 region has 13 residues. The V gene's germline CDR1 is SEHNR and CDR2 FQNEAQ (reference sequence). In nucleotides, the CDR3 is TGTACCAGCGGGGGGAGCGGCAAAGATACGCAGTATTTT. Translating gives CTSGGSGKDTQYF.

The J gene is TRBJ2-2, the V gene TRBV7-2; 7 nucleotides match TRBD1. The CDR3 sequence is 14 residues long. V lost 2 bases, J lost 7 bases, and 4 bases stayed unmatched. Germline V lookup: CDR1 SGHTA, CDR2 FQGNSA. CDR3 DNA sequence: TGTGCCAGCAGCTTATTTGGACAGGACGGGGAGCTGTTTTTT. It specifies CASSLFGQDGELFF.

This sequence joins TRBV12-3 or TRBV12-4 and TRBJ2-7; possibly TRBD1 or TRBD2 for D (5 bases each). This CDR3 region has 15 residues. V gave up 1 base and J gave up 6 bases, with 16 bases separating them. This chain's CDR3 is CASSLGVDLRGEQYF. CDR3 coding DNA: TGTGCCAGCAGTTTAGGGGTAGATTTGAGGGGCGAGCAGTACTTC.

This clonotype has just a few counts. The gene calls are TRBV12-3 or TRBV12-4 and TRBJ1-1; 10 nucleotides align to TRBD1. The V and J ends lost 5 bases and 11 bases, in that order; junction bases with no gene match: 11. The CDR3 length is 14 residues. CDR3 sequence (DNA): TGTGCCAGCAGTACCGGGACAGGGGTTCGGGAGGCTTTCTTT. Amino acids: CASSTGTGVREAFF.

The V and J genes are TRBV3-1 and TRBJ2-2; 8 bases align to TRBD1. The CDR3 consists of 13 residues. Trimming removed 5 bases from V and 7 bases from J; junction bases left unmatched: 3. Germline CDR1 and CDR2: LGHDT and YNNKEL (reference sequence). CDR3 in DNA: TGTGCCAGCAGCTCGACAGGGGTCGGGGAGCTGTTTTTT. Translating it yields CASSSTGVGELFF.

The gene calls are TRBV27 and TRBJ2-3; D not certain. The CDR3 totals 15 residues. The ends were cut back, 3 bases at V and 6 bases at J, with 16 bases in the middle. The germline gives CDR1 MNHEY, CDR2 SMNVEV (reference sequence). The CDR3 coding sequence is TGTGCCAGCAGTTTCGGAAATCTAATCGGGGATACGCAGTATTTT. It specifies CASSFGNLIGDTQYF.

The rearrangement links TRBV11-2 to TRBJ2-2; D remains unclear. CDR3 length: 15 residues. Germline CDR1 reads SGHAT; CDR2 reads FQNNGV. V was clipped by 1 base and J by 1 base, with 7 bases between them. CDR3 sequence: CASSLAGGNTGELFF. The DNA for the CDR3 is TGTGCCAGCAGCTTAGCCGGCGGGAACACCGGGGAGCTGTTTTTT.

This clonotype was detected only a few times. The chain uses TRBV28 and TRBJ2-7; 8 nucleotides align to TRBD1. With V trimmed by 10 bases and J by 6 bases, 14 bases remained unmatched. CDR3 length: 14 amino acids. Looked up from germline, CDR1 is MDHEN and CDR2 is SYDVKM. The CDR3 is CATYAQGAHSEQYF. The CDR3 bases are TGTGCCACCTATGCCCAGGGGGCGCATTCCGAGCAGTACTTC.

This clonotype was picked up many times. The chain links TRBV5-4 to TRBJ2-7; TRBD1 matches at 9 bases. Germline trimming cut 2 bases from V and 8 bases from J; bases unmatched to any gene: 11. Germline-derived CDR1 and CDR2 are SGHNT and YYREEE (reference sequence). The CDR3 has 15 amino acids. The CDR3 DNA reads TGTGCCAGCAGCTTCAGTCAACAGGGGGCCGTCAAGCAGTACTTC. This codes for CASSFSQQGAVKQYF.